This TCR beta chain was identified during a study of cytomegalovirus exposure and HLA in healthy donors. Study summary: Of the donors genotyped, about 410 in all, about 80% fell in the Caucasian-associated ancestry cluster. General study findings and limits: An Asian-associated ancestry cluster reportedly showed fewer N-insertions than the roughly 700-donor mean in a later analysis. With later analysis, a missense DCLRE1C variant became linked to TCR beta V- and J-gene trimming.

This clone was recorded once. What it binds is unknown. An end of the junction does not agree with germline; a read error may underlie this. The CDR3 totals 15 residues. Germline V gene data show CDR1 as SEHNR and CDR2 as FQNEAQ (reference sequence). PCR was performed using 60 Vbeta and 13 Jbeta primers. Data came from immunoSEQ multiplex PCR; TCRdb stores just in-frame clones and leaves some out. This table has hundreds of thousands of clones, roughly 75% appearing once. Input material: PBMCs. This chain joins TRBV7-9 and TRBJ1-2, with a tentative D call TRBD1 (5 bases). The receptor's source is a young woman in good health and CMV-seronegative. The CDR3 here is CSSSRFGGTNYGYTF. The CDR3 nucleotides are TGTTCCAGCAGCCGGTTCGGGGGGACGAACTATGGCTACACCTTC.